The following is a TCR beta chain sequence with its context. Its target is not known. The sample comes from a study of shared clonotypes between healthy human individuals. Study-wide background: Researchers drew samples from a couple of women and a few men aged 18 to 49. Plates per donor: three CD4 naive, three CD4 memory, two CD8 naive, one CD8 memory.

Points from the study as a whole: A reduction in generation probabilities was seen for non-shared clonotypes relative to those shared by all four donors. In having few donors, the study represented limited genetic and exposure-history diversity.

CDR3 length: 13 residues. The V segment lost 5 bases and the J segment 14 bases; nucleotides outside the gene matches: 7. The germline gives CDR1 LNHNV, CDR2 YYDKDF (reference sequence). Some clones are missing from TCRdb's copy, which holds only in-frame ones; the method was immunoSEQ multiplex PCR. The sample lists about 960,000 clones, around three quarters seen once, with around 1.5% in the top ten. The clonotype comes from a man between 18 and 35 years old in good health. This chain joins TRBV15 and TRBJ1-6, with 9 bases that match TRBD1. Sequencing input: memory CD4+ T cells sorted from blood. This sample's subset: CD45RA-negative fraction. This CDR3 reads CATSRGQGTTLHF. Here the CDR3 DNA reads TGTGCCACCAGCCGAGGACAGGGGACCACCCTCCACTTT.